The rows below give T cell receptor beta chains drawn from one sample of a study of T cell responses to AZD1222 COVID-19 vaccine. Generated by immunoSEQ multiplex PCR, the TCRdb table keeps only in-frame clones and is missing some. In the table there are under 170,000 clones, about 92% of which are singletons. The sample consisted of peripheral blood, taken 28 days after the second AZD1222 dose. All receptors come from an adult who received the AZD1222 COVID-19 vaccine. CDR3s include the opening cysteine and the closing phenylalanine or tryptophan. D genes are given only for firm matches. Where a row states a size, it is once, few, many or the class of an expanded clone; other rows omit it.

CDR3,DNA,length,size,J,D,V
CASSFSPGQGRETQYF,TGTGCCAGCAGCTTTTCCCCGGGACAGGGTCGGGAGACCCAGTACTTC,16,NA,TRBJ2-5,TRBD1,TRBV11-2
CASSSAPGEQYF,TGTGCCAGCAGCTCGGCCCCCGGGGAGCAGTACTTC,12,many,TRBJ2-7,NA,TRBV5-6
CASSTDSYNSPLHF,TGTGCCAGCAGCACAGACAGTTATAATTCACCCCTCCACTTT,14,NA,TRBJ1-6,NA,TRBV5-4
CASTSSQGSEQYF,TGTGCCAGTACTTCCTCACAGGGTAGCGAGCAGTACTTC,13,NA,TRBJ2-7,NA,TRBV19
CASGRGGGNTEAFF,TGCGCAAGCGGTCGGGGAGGTGGTAACACTGAAGCTTTCTTT,14,NA,TRBJ1-1,NA,TRBV5-1
CASSFPGQRNSPLHF,TGTGCCAGCAGCTTTCCGGGACAGAGGAATTCACCCCTCCACTTT,15,NA,TRBJ1-6,TRBD1,TRBV5-8
CASSLGQKETQYF,TGCGCCAGCAGCTTGGGACAGAAAGAGACCCAGTACTTC,13,NA,TRBJ2-5,NA,TRBV5-1
CASSKGTSGSFAYEQYF,TGTGCCAGCAGTAAAGGGACTAGCGGGAGCTTCGCCTACGAGCAGTACTTC,17,NA,TRBJ2-7,TRBD2,TRBV6-1
CASSPGTGGIGELFF,TGTGCCAGCAGCCCCGGGACAGGGGGCATTGGGGAGCTGTTTTTT,15,NA,TRBJ2-2,TRBD1,TRBV7-8
CASSLDRGLSYEQYF,TGTGCCAGCAGCTTAGACAGGGGACTTTCCTACGAGCAGTACTTC,15,NA,TRBJ2-7,NA,TRBV7-6
CASSLGASGSPLETQYF,TGCGCCAGCAGCTTGGGAGCTAGCGGGAGCCCCCTCGAGACGCAGTATTTT,17,once,TRBJ2-3,TRBD2,TRBV5-1
CASSLSLGAGESYNEQFF,TGTGCCAGCAGCCTCTCCCTAGGAGCGGGAGAATCCTACAATGAGCAGTTCTTC,18,NA,TRBJ2-1,TRBD2,TRBV3-1/TRBV3-2
CATSDPGQPNQPQHF,TGTGCCACCAGTGACCCGGGACAGCCCAATCAGCCCCAGCATTTT,15,NA,TRBJ1-5,TRBD1,TRBV24-1
CASSKFMEGQGIIRNQPQHF,TGTGCCAGCAGCAAATTTATGGAGGGACAGGGAATTATCCGCAATCAGCCCCAGCATTTT,20,NA,TRBJ1-5,NA,TRBV21-1
CATSAASGKTGELFF,TGTGCCACCAGTGCGGCTAGCGGGAAAACCGGGGAGCTGTTTTTT,15,NA,TRBJ2-2,TRBD2,TRBV24-1
CASSDLRTGRGEKLFF,TGTGCCAGCAGTGACCTGAGGACAGGTCGTGGTGAAAAACTGTTTTTT,16,NA,TRBJ1-4,TRBD1,TRBV25-1
CASSPGYSGRAWDTGELFF,TGTGCCAGCAGCCCAGGGTATAGCGGGAGGGCCTGGGACACCGGGGAGCTGTTTTTT,19,NA,TRBJ2-2,TRBD2,TRBV9
CASSQGAFDEQYF,TGTGCCAGCAGCCAGGGGGCGTTCGACGAGCAGTACTTC,13,NA,TRBJ2-7,NA,TRBV14
CASRTSQGLPLHF,TGTGCCAGCAGAACTTCACAGGGGTTGCCCCTCCACTTT,13,NA,TRBJ1-6,TRBD1,TRBV12-3/TRBV12-4
CASSIFKAGVPYF,TGTGCCAGTAGTATTTTTAAAGCGGGAGTACCGTATTTT,13,NA,TRBJ2-3,TRBD2,TRBV19
CATSEGGKGNQPQHF,TGTGCCACCAGTGAAGGAGGGAAAGGCAATCAGCCCCAGCATTTT,15,NA,TRBJ1-5,NA,TRBV24-1
CASSLGLTGKTEAFF,TGTGCCAGCAGCTTAGGGTTAACCGGGAAAACTGAAGCTTTCTTT,15,NA,TRBJ1-1,NA,TRBV7-2
CASRRGEMNTEAFF,TGCGCCAGCAGAAGGGGAGAAATGAACACTGAAGCTTTCTTT,14,NA,TRBJ1-1,NA,TRBV5-1
CASTLGASGPATDTQYF,TGTGCCAGCACCCTAGGGGCTAGCGGGCCGGCCACAGATACGCAGTATTTT,17,NA,TRBJ2-3,TRBD2,TRBV28
CASSLDAGRDYGYTF,TGCGCCAGCAGCTTGGACGCGGGACGTGACTATGGCTACACCTTC,15,NA,TRBJ1-2,NA,TRBV5-1
CASSQEQDLNTGELFF,TGCGCCAGCAGCCAGGAACAGGATCTGAACACCGGGGAGCTGTTTTTT,16,NA,TRBJ2-2,NA,TRBV4-3
CASRMTGGRTDTQYF,TGTGCCAGCAGGATGACAGGGGGCAGGACAGATACGCAGTATTTT,15,NA,TRBJ2-3,TRBD1,TRBV7-2
CASSPRGGESSYEQYF,TGTGCCAGCAGTCCCCGGGGGGGAGAAAGCTCCTACGAGCAGTACTTC,16,NA,TRBJ2-7,TRBD2,TRBV28
CASSGDLNTEAFF,TGTGCCAGCTCAGGGGATCTGAACACTGAAGCTTTCTTT,13,NA,TRBJ1-1,NA,TRBV18
CASRTTLTPEQYF,TGTGCCAGCAGGACGACTCTTACCCCCGAGCAGTACTTC,13,NA,TRBJ2-7,NA,TRBV6-5
CASSLGASGRIRSSYNEQFF,TGCGCCAGCAGCTTGGGAGCTAGCGGGAGAATACGGAGCTCCTACAATGAGCAGTTCTTC,20,NA,TRBJ2-1,TRBD2,TRBV5-1
CASVPQGALGNGELFF,TGTGCCAGCGTGCCCCAGGGGGCGCTTGGAAACGGGGAGCTGTTTTTT,16,NA,TRBJ2-2,TRBD1,TRBV27
CASSLRSRPNEQFF,TGCGCCAGCAGCTTGAGATCAAGGCCCAATGAGCAGTTCTTC,14,NA,TRBJ2-1,NA,TRBV5-1
CASSAPYSANTEAFF,TGTGCCAGCAGTGCCCCCTACAGTGCGAACACTGAAGCTTTCTTT,15,NA,TRBJ1-1,NA,TRBV25-1
CASSLEGRRYGYTF,TGTGCCAGCAGCTTGGAGGGGCGACGGTATGGCTACACCTTC,14,NA,TRBJ1-2,NA,TRBV5-7
CASSLARSSGANVLTF,TGTGCCAGCAGCTTAGCTCGGAGCTCTGGGGCCAACGTCCTGACTTTC,16,NA,TRBJ2-6,NA,TRBV7-9
CASSSQGGTYEQYF,TGTGCCAGCAGTTCCCAGGGAGGTACGTACGAGCAGTACTTC,14,NA,TRBJ2-7,NA,TRBV28
CASSLELIRRRLNSPLHF,TGTGCCAGCAGCTTAGAGCTTATCCGCCGGCGGTTGAATTCACCCCTCCACTTT,18,NA,TRBJ1-6,NA,TRBV7-9
CASSLYSTNYGYTF,TGCGCCAGCAGCTTGTATTCAACTAACTATGGCTACACCTTC,14,NA,TRBJ1-2,NA,TRBV5-1
CASSEPGLAGASKGPQETQYF,TGCGCCAGCAGTGAGCCGGGACTAGCGGGAGCCTCCAAGGGGCCCCAAGAGACCCAGTACTTC,21,NA,TRBJ2-5,TRBD2,TRBV10-2
CASRSGTPADEKLFF,TGTGCCAGCAGATCCGGGACCCCTGCAGATGAAAAACTGTTTTTT,15,NA,TRBJ1-4,NA,TRBV28
CATSDGTGDTDTQYF,TGTGCCACATCCGACGGGACAGGGGACACAGATACGCAGTATTTT,15,NA,TRBJ2-3,TRBD1,TRBV19
CASSQEVSQAGRTGELFF,TGTGCCAGCAGCCAAGAGGTCTCACAAGCGGGCCGCACCGGGGAGCTGTTTTTT,18,NA,TRBJ2-2,NA,TRBV4-2
CASSGNPGNPYEQYF,TGTGCCAGCAGCGGTAACCCCGGGAACCCCTACGAGCAGTACTTC,15,NA,TRBJ2-7,NA,TRBV7-2
CASSPTSVSPLHF,TGTGCCAGCAGCCCCACCTCGGTTTCACCCCTCCACTTT,13,few,TRBJ1-6,NA,TRBV3-1/TRBV3-2
CSVDGDSKFNYGYTF,TGCAGCGTTGACGGGGACAGCAAATTTAACTATGGCTACACCTTC,15,NA,TRBJ1-2,TRBD1,TRBV29-1
CASSLGLRLRDTEAFF,TGTGCCAGCAGCTTAGGTCTCCGGCTTCGTGACACTGAAGCTTTCTTT,16,NA,TRBJ1-1,NA,TRBV11-2
CASSQVGFGDSPLHF,TGCGCCAGCAGCCAAGTAGGATTTGGGGATTCACCCCTCCACTTT,15,NA,TRBJ1-6,NA,TRBV4-1
CASSPSGIGEKLFF,TGTGCCAGCTCACCATCGGGGATTGGAGAAAAACTGTTTTTT,14,NA,TRBJ1-4,NA,TRBV18
CASSQLSALESSYNEQFF,TGTGCCAGCAGCCAGCTTTCGGCTTTAGAGAGCTCCTACAATGAGCAGTTCTTC,18,NA,TRBJ2-1,NA,TRBV7-8
CASSTGQAAENCGYTF,TGCGCCAGCAGCACAGGACAGGCCGCCGAGAACTGTGGCTACACCTTC,16,NA,TRBJ1-2,TRBD1,TRBV5-1
CASSEPTGSTDTQYF,TGCGCCAGCAGTGAGCCGACAGGGAGCACAGATACGCAGTATTTT,15,NA,TRBJ2-3,TRBD1,TRBV10-1
CASRRSQRRTEAFF,TGTGCCAGCAGACGATCCCAAAGAAGGACTGAAGCTTTCTTT,14,once,TRBJ1-1,NA,TRBV6-5
CASSPRAAGTDTQYF,TGTGCCAGCAGTCCCCGGGCAGCGGGAACCGATACGCAGTATTTT,15,NA,TRBJ2-3,TRBD2,TRBV6-5
CASSQIPGPYEQYF,TGCGCCAGCAGCCAGATTCCGGGGCCCTACGAGCAGTACTTC,14,NA,TRBJ2-7,NA,TRBV5-1
CASSESTGRRYQPQHF,TGCGCCAGCAGTGAGTCGACAGGGCGGAGGTATCAGCCCCAGCATTTT,16,once,TRBJ1-5,TRBD1,TRBV10-1
CASSYQGAMQETQYF,TGTGCCAGCAGTTACCAGGGGGCTATGCAAGAGACCCAGTACTTC,15,once,TRBJ2-5,TRBD1,TRBV6-5
CASSAGTSGRRGETQYF,TGCGCCAGCAGCGCCGGGACTAGCGGGAGAAGGGGAGAGACCCAGTACTTC,17,NA,TRBJ2-5,TRBD2,TRBV10-1
CASSEVAGYEQYF,TGTGCCAGCAGTGAAGTAGCCGGCTACGAGCAGTACTTC,13,NA,TRBJ2-7,NA,TRBV6-4
CASTGGLTEAFF,TGTGCCAGCACCGGCGGGCTCACTGAAGCTTTCTTT,12,few,TRBJ1-1,NA,TRBV28